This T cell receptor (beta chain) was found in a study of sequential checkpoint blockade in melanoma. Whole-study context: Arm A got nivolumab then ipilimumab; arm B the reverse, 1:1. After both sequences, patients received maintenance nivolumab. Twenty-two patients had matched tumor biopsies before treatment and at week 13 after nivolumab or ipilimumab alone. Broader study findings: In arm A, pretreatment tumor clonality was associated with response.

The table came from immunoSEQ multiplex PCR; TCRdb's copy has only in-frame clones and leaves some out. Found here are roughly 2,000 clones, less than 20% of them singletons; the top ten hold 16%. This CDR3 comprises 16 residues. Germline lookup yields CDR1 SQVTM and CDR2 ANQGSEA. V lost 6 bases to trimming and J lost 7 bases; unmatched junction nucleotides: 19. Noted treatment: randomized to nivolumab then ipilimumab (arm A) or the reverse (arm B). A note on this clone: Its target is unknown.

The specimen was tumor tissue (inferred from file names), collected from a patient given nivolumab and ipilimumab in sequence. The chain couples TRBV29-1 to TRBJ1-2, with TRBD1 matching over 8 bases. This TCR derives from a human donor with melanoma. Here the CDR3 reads CSVQFSGQGGLGGYTF. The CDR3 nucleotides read TGCAGCGTCCAGTTTAGTGGACAGGGTGGTTTGGGTGGCTACACCTTC.